The entry that follows covers one TCR beta chain sequence. As yet, its antigen is unknown. RNA transcripts were the template for amplifying TCR beta CDR3 regions. TCR CDR3 regions were first amplified by RT-PCR with HTBI primers. TCRdb analysed the multiplex PCR reads with MiXCR anew, one entry per CDR3 protein. The table lists approximately 410,000 distinct CDR3 sequences, roughly 13% of them singletons. Germline CDR1 is SGDLS and CDR2 is YYNGEE. The ends were cut back, 4 bases at V and 3 bases at J, with 17 bases in the middle. CDR3 size: 17 residues. This sample was taken from a study of T cells in Graves' hyperthyroidism and ophthalmopathy. Broader study findings: Onset of ophthalmopathy came a median roughly 6 months after the model predicted it.

Newly diagnosed hyperthyroidism, duration under 2 months, in patients aged 18 to 65. Patients showing uncontrolled infection, other autoimmune disease, pregnancy or lactation were ineligible. Diagnostic decisions used clinical symptoms, serum thyroxine and TRAb, thyroid ultrasound and orbital computed tomography. The sequence was obtained from a woman aged 18-29 years with Graves' hyperthyroidism. Specimen: blood. V is TRBV9 and J is TRBJ2-6, with D possibly matching TRBD1 (5 bases). Here the CDR3 reads CASSPSGATIGANVLTF. DNA for the CDR3: TGTGCCAGCAGCCCCAGTGGGGCGACCATTGGGGCCAACGTCCTGACTTTC.